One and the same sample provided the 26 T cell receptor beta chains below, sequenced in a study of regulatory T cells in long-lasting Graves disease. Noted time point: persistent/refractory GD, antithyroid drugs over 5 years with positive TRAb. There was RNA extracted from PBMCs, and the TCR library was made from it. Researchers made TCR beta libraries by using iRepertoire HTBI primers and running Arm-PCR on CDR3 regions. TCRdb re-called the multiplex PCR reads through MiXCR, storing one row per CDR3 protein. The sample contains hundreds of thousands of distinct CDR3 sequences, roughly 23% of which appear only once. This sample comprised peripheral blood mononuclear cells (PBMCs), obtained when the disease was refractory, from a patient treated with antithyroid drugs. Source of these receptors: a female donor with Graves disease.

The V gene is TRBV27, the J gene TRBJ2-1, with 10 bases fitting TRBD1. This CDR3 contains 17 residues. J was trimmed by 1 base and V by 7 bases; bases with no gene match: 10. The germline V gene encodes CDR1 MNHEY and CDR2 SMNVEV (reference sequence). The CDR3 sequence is CASTPRGGQGSYNEQFF. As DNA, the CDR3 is TGTGCCAGCACCCCCCGGGGGGGACAGGGGTCCTACAATGAGCAGTTCTTC.

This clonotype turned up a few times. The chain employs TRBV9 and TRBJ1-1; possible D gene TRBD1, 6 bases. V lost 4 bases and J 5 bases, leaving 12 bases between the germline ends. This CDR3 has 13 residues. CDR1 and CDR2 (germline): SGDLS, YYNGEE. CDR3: CASSRPGATEAFF. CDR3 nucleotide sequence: TGTGCCAGCAGCCGTCCGGGGGCAACTGAAGCTTTCTTT.

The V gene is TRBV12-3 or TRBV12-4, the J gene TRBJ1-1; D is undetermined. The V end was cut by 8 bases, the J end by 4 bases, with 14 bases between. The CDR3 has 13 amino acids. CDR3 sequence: CASATPWLTEAFF. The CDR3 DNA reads TGTGCCAGCGCAACACCCTGGCTCACTGAAGCTTTCTTT.

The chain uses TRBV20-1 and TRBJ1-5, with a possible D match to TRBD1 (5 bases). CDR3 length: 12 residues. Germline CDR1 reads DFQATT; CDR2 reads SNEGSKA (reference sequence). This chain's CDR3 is CSTKGGTQPQHF. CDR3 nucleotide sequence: TGCAGCACAAAAGGAGGGACTCAGCCCCAGCATTTT.

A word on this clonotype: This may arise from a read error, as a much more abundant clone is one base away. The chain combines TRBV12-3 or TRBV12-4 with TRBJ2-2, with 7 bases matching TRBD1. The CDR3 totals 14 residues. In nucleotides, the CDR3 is TGTACCAGCATCGACAGGGCTTACACCGGGGAGCTGTTTTTT. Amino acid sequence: CTSIDRAYTGELFF.

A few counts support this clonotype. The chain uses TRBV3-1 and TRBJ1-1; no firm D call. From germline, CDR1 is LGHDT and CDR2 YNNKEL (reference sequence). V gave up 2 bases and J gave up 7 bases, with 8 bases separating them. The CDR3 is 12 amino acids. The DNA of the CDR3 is TGTGCCAGCAGCCAAAGTAAGTTTGAAGCTTTCTTT. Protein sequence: CASSQSKFEAFF.

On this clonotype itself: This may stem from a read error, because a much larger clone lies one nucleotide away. The CDR3 loop reads CSASIPGRASRALF. The CDR3 DNA reads TGCAGTGCTAGTATACCGGGGAGGGCGAGTCGAGCTCTCTTT. The J gene is TRBJ1-1, the V gene TRBV20-1, with D unresolved. The CDR3 loop spans 14 amino acids. Germline V lookup: CDR1 DFQATT, CDR2 SNEGSKA (reference sequence).

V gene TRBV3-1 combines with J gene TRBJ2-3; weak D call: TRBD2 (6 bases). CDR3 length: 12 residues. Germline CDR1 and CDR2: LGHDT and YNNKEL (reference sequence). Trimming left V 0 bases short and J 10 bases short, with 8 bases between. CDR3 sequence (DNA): TGTGCCAGCAGCCAAGAAGGAGGGCCGCAGTATTTT. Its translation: CASSQEGGPQYF.

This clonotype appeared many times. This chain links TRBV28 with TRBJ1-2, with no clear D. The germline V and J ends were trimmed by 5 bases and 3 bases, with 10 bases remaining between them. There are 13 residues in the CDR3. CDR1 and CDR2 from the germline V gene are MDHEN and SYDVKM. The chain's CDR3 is CASSVNTDYGYTF. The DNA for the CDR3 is TGTGCCAGCAGTGTAAACACCGACTATGGCTACACCTTC.

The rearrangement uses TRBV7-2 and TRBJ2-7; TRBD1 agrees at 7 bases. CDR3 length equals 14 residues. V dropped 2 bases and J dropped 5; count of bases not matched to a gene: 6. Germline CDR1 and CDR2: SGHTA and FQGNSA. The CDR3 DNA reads TGTGCCAGCAGCTTACGGGACAGTCTGAACGAGCAGTACTTC. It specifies CASSLRDSLNEQYF.

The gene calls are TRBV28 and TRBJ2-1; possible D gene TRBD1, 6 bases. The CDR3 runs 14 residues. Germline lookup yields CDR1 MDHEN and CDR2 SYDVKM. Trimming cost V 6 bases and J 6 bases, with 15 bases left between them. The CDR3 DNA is TGTGCCAGCAGGCCCGGACAGTCAATCAATGAGCAGTTCTTC. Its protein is CASRPGQSINEQFF.

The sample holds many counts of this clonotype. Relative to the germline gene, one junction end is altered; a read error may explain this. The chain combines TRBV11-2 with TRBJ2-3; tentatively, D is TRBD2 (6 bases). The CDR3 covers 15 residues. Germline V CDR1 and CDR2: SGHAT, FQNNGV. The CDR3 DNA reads TGTGCCGGCAGCTTAGATCGTCTAGCGTGGTTAACGCAGTATTTT. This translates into CAGSLDRLAWLTQYF.

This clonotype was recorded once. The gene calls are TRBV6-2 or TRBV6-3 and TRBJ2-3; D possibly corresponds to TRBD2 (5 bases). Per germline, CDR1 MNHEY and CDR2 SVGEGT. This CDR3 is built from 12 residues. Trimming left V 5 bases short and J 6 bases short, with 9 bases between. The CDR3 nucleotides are TGTGCCAGCAGTCCCGGGGTGGATACGCAGTATTTT. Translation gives CASSPGVDTQYF.

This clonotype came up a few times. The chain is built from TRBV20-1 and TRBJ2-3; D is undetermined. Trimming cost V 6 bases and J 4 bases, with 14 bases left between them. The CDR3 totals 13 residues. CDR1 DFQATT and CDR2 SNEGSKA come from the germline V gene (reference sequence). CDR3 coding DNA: TGCAGTGCCGACCCCACTTCCGCAGATACGCAGTATTTT. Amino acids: CSADPTSADTQYF.

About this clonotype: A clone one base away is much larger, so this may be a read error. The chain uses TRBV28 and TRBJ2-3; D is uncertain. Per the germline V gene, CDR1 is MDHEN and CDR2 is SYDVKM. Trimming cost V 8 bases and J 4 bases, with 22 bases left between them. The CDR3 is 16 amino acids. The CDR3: CASGQILVGWADTQYF. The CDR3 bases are TGTGCCAGCGGTCAAATCTTAGTTGGGTGGGCAGATACGCAGTATTTT.

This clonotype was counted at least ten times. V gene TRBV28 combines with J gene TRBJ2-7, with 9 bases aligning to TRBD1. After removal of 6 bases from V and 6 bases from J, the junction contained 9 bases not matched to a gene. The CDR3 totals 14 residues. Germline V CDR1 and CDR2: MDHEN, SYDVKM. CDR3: CASSSKRQGGEQYF. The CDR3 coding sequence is TGTGCCAGCAGCTCAAAAAGACAGGGGGGCGAGCAGTACTTC.

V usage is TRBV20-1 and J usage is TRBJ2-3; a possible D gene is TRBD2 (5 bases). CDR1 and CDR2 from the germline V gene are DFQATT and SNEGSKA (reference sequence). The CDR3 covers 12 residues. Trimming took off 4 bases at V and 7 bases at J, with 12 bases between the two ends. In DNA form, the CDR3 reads TGCAGTGCTACGTGGAGGTACCATACGCAGTATTTT. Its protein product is CSATWRYHTQYF.

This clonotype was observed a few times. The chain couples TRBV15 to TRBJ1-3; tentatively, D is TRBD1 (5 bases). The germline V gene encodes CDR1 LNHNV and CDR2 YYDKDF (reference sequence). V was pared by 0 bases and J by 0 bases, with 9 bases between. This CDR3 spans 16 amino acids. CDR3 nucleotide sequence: TGTGCCACCAGCAGAGATTGGGGGATCTCTGGAAACACCATATATTTT. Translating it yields CATSRDWGISGNTIYF.

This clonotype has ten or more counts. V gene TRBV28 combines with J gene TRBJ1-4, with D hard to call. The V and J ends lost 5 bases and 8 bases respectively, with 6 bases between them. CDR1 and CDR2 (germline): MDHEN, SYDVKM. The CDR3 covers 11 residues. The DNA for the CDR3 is TGTGCCAGCAGTCATGGGGAAAAACTGTTTTTT. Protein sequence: CASSHGEKLFF.

CDR3 DNA sequence: TGCAGTGCTAGAGATGGGTCTAGCGGAAAAGAGACCCAGTACTTC. This encodes CSARDGSSGKETQYF. J is TRBJ2-5 and V is TRBV20-1; 7 nucleotides align to TRBD2. CDR3 size: 15 residues. With 0 bases clipped from V and 3 bases from J, the junction kept 7 bases outside the gene matches. From germline, CDR1 is DFQATT and CDR2 SNEGSKA (reference sequence).

The CDR3: CSVEFPGQGGGRGTQYF. CDR3 nucleotides: TGCAGCGTTGAGTTCCCCGGGCAGGGAGGAGGAAGGGGTACGCAGTATTTT. The gene calls are TRBV29-1 and TRBJ2-3; the D gene is possibly TRBD2 (6 bases). This CDR3 is 17 amino acids long. The V and J ends lost 3 bases and 8 bases respectively, with 27 bases between them. Germline lookup yields CDR1 SQVTM and CDR2 ANQGSEA.

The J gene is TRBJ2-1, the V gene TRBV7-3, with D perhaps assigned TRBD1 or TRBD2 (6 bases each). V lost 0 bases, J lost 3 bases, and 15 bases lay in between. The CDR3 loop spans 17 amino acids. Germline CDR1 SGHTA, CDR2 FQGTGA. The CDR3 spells CASSLTGGQGLYNEQFF. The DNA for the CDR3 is TGTGCCAGCAGCTTAACTGGGGGGCAGGGGCTCTACAATGAGCAGTTCTTC.

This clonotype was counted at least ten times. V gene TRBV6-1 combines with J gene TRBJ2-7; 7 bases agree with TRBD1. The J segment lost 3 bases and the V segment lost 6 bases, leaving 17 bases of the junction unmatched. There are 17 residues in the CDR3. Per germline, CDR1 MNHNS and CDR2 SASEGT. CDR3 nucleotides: TGTGCCAGCAGAAAATCCGGGACAGCGAGCCTGAACTACGAGCAGTACTTC. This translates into CASRKSGTASLNYEQYF.

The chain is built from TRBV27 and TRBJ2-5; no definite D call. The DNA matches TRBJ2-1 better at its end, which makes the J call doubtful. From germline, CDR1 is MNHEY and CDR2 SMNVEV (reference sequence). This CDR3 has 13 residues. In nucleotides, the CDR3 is TGTGCCAGCAGTCGCGGTAGCCCCAATGAGCAGTTCTTC. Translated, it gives CASSRGSPNEQFF.

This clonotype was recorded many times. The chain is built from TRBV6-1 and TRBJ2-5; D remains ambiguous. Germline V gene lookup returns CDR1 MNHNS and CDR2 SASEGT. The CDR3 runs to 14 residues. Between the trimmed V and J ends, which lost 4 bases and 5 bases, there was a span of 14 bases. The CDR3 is CASSGHNSGETQYF. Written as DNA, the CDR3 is TGTGCCAGCAGTGGACACAACTCCGGGGAGACCCAGTACTTC.

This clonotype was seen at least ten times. CDR3 sequence: CASRRSLGGYTF. CDR3 nucleotide sequence: TGTGCCAGCAGGAGAAGTCTTGGTGGCTACACCTTC. The chain links TRBV6-1 to TRBJ1-2; D gene ambiguous. This CDR3 has 12 residues. Trimming removed 6 bases at V and 7 bases at J, with 12 bases between. The V gene's germline CDR1 is MNHNS and CDR2 SASEGT.